This TCR beta chain was identified in a study of blood T cell repertoires in COVID-19. Study in general: The study drew acute and convalescent COVID-19 samples from the United States, Italy and Spain. PBMCs, B-cell-depleted T cells, or T cells provided the cDNA or gDNA that made up the material.

In the authors' methods: Estimation of nucleated cell counts relied on the amplification of reference gene primers. Using immunoSEQ multiplex PCR, the repertoire was profiled, and TCRdb retains in-frame clones only, with some absent. The DNA was the basis for D and trimming; V, J and clone size are from that table. Here the sample spans 200,000 to 300,000 clones, just under 90% being singletons. Looked up from germline, CDR1 is ENHRY and CDR2 is SYGVKD. V was pared by 4 bases and J by 4 bases, with 3 bases of the junction left unmatched. The CDR3 covers 15 residues. This receptor was identified in a woman between 40 and 55 years old with acute or convalescent COVID-19. The chain carries TRBV10-3 and TRBJ1-4, with 10 bases matching TRBD1. The specimen sequenced was peripheral blood. The CDR3 here is CAISGQGADNEKLFF. In DNA form, the CDR3 reads TGTGCCATCAGTGGACAGGGGGCCGATAATGAAAAACTGTTTTTT.